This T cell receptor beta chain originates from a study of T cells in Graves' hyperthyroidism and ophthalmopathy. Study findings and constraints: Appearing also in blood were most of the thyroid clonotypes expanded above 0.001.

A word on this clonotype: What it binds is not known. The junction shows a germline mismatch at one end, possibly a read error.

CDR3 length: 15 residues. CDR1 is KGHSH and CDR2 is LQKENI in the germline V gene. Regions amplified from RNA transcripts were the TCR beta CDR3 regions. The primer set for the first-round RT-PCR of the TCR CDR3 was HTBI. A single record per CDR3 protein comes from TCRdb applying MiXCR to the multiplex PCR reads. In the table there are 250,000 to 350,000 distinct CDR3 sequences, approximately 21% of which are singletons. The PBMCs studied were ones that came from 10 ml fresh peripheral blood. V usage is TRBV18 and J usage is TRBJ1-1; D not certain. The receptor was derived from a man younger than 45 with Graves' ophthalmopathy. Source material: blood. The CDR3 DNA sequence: TGTGTCAGCTCACCAGTAACCCAGCTCCCGACTGAAGCTTTCTTT. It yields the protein CVSSPVTQLPTEAFF.